This TCR beta chain was recorded in a study of CD8 T cells in ankylosing spondylitis. Each CDR3 protein gets one entry after TCRdb re-called the 5' RACE reads with MiXCR. The data contain more than 600,000 distinct CDR3 sequences, around 20% of them seen just once; the ten biggest clones take up around a fifth. The CDR3 consists of 17 residues. Germline values: CDR1 MNHEY, CDR2 SMNVEV (reference sequence). Trimming stripped 5 bases from V and 10 bases from J, with 27 bases between. This clonotype was detected a few times. Its matching antigen is unknown. Study-level points and caveats: A TCR beta motif of about 8 highly homologous variants seemed to mark ankylosing spondylitis blood.

Sequencing was carried out using blood, either unsorted or a sorted T cell fraction (not recorded which). This receptor was obtained from a male donor with ankylosing spondylitis. The rearrangement uses TRBV27 and TRBJ2-1, with D tentatively TRBD2 (6 bases). In DNA form, the CDR3 reads TGTGCCAGCAGTCTTCCCACTGGACTATATCCGATCGCGGAGCAGTTCTTC. This codes for CASSLPTGLYPIAEQFF.